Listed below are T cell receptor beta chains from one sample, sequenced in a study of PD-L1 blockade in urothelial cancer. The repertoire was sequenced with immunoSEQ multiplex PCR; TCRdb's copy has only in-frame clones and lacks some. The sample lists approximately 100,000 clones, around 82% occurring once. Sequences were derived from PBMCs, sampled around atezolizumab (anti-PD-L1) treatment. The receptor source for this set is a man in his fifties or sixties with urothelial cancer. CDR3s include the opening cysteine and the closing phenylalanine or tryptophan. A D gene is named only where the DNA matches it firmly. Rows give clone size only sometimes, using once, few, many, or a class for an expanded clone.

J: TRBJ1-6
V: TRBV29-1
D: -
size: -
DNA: TGCAGCGTTGATCGCTGGGGCGCGCAAAATTCACCCCTCCACTTT
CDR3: CSVDRWGAQNSPLHF

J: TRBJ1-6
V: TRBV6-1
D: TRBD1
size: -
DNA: TGTGCCAGCAGTAGGCCCACAGGGGGAGGCTCACCCCTCCACTTT
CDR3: CASSRPTGGGSPLHF

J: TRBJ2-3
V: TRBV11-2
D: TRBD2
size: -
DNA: TGTGCCAGCAGCTTATTTCGGGGCGGGAGTGAGTTTGTGGCAGATACGCAGTATTTT
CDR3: CASSLFRGGSEFVADTQYF

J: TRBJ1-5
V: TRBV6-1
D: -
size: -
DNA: TGTGCCAGCAGCGGGACACTGACTTTAGGTCAGCCCCAGCATTTT
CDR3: CASSGTLTLGQPQHF

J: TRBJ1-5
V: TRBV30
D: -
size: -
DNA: TGTGCCTGGAGTCCACGACAGCAGTGGAGCAATCAGCCCCAGCATTTT
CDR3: CAWSPRQQWSNQPQHF

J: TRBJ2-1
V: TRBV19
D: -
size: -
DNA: TGTGCCAGTAGTATGTCTCGCAGGGCCGACAATGAGCAGTTCTTC
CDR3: CASSMSRRADNEQFF

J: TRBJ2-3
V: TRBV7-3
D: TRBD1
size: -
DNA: TGTGCCAGCAGCTACGGACAGGGGGCAGGGGATACGCAGTATTTT
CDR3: CASSYGQGAGDTQYF

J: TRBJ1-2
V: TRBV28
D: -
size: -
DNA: TGTGCCAGCAGCTCGGGGTTATATGGCTACACCTTC
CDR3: CASSSGLYGYTF

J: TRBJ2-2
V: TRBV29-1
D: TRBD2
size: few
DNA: TGCAGCGTTCGGGAGGGCGGGGACACCGGGGAGCTGTTTTTT
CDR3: CSVREGGDTGELFF

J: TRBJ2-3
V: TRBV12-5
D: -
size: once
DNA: TGTGCTAGTGCCCCTGGTGTGGGCGGGACTAGCACAGATACGCAGTATTTT
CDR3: CASAPGVGGTSTDTQYF

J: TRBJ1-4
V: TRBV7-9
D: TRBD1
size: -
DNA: TGTGCCAGCAGCGTCGGACAGGGGGTGGAAAAACTGTTTTTT
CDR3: CASSVGQGVEKLFF

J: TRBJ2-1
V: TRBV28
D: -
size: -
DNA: TGTGCCAGCAGCCTCCGGGTAACTGAGCAGTTCTTC
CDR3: CASSLRVTEQFF

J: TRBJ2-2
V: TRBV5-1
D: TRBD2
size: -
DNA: TGCGCCAGCAGCTTGGCACTAGCGTCGGGCACCGGGGAGCTGTTTTTT
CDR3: CASSLALASGTGELFF

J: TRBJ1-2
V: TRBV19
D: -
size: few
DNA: TGTGCCAGTTACGGTTCGGGCTACACCTTC
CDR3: CASYGSGYTF

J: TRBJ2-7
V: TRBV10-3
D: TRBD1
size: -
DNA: TGTGCCATCAGTGAGGCAGAACAGGGGGCCCACGAGCAGTACTTC
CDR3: CAISEAEQGAHEQYF

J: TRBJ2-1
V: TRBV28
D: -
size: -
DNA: TGTGCCAGCAGTGCCCGTACCCCACAATACAATGAGCAGTTCTTC
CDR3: CASSARTPQYNEQFF

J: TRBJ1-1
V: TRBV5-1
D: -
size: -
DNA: TGCGCCAGCAGCGCAGTTCTGAACACTGAAGCTTTCTTT
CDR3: CASSAVLNTEAFF

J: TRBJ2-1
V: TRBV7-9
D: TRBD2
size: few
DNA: TGTGCCAGCAGCTTAGGACTAGCGGGAGCGGCCTACAATGAGCAGTTCTTC
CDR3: CASSLGLAGAAYNEQFF

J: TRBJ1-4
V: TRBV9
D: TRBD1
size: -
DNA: TGTGCCAGCAGCGTAGGTGGGACAGATTATGAAAAACTGTTTTTT
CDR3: CASSVGGTDYEKLFF

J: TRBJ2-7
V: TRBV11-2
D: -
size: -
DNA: TGTGCCAGCACCCCTCGAGTGCAGTACTTC
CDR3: CASTPRVQYF

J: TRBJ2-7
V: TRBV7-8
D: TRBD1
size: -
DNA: TGTGCCAGCAGCTTTATTTCTTGGGGACAGAGTACCTACGAGCAGTACTTC
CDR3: CASSFISWGQSTYEQYF

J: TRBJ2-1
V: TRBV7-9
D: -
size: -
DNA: TGTGCCAGCAGCTTAGAGGGACACATGCCTCCCTACAATGAGCAGTTCTTC
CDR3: CASSLEGHMPPYNEQFF

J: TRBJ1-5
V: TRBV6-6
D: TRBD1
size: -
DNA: TGTGCCAGCAGCCGGACAGGGGGGCGACAGCCCCAGCATTTT
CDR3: CASSRTGGRQPQHF

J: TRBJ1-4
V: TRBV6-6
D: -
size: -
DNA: TGTGCCAGCAGTTACTCGGTCCAGTCTCCCGAAAAACTGTTTTTT
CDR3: CASSYSVQSPEKLFF

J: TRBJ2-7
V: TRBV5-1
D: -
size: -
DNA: TGCGCCAGCAGCTTGTCTAGCGGACAGTACGAGCAGTACTTC
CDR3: CASSLSSGQYEQYF

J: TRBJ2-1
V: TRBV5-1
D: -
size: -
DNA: TGCGCCAGCAGCGCAATAGGGGATATAGGCAATGAGCAGTTCTTC
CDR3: CASSAIGDIGNEQFF

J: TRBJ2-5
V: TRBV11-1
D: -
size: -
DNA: TGTGCCAGCAGCTTGGGCGGGTACCAAGAGACCCAGTACTTC
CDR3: CASSLGGYQETQYF

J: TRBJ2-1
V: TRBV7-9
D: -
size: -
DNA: TGTGCCAGCAGCTTGGTCACAGGGAAGTACAATGAGCAGTTCTTC
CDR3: CASSLVTGKYNEQFF

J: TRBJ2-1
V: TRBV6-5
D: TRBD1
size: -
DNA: TGTGCCAGCAGTTCCGCAGGGGGCTCCTACAATGAGCAGTTCTTC
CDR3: CASSSAGGSYNEQFF

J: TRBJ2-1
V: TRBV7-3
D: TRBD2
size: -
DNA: TGTGCCAGCAGCGCTCTAGCGGGAGGGCTTATTTACAATGAGCAGTTCTTC
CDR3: CASSALAGGLIYNEQFF

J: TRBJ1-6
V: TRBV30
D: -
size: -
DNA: TGTGCCTGGAGTGCAGACAGGTTGTATAATTCACCCCTCCACTTT
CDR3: CAWSADRLYNSPLHF

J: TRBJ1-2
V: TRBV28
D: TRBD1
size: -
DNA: TGTGCCAGCAGTCCGGGACAGGGGTTTGGCTACACCTTC
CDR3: CASSPGQGFGYTF

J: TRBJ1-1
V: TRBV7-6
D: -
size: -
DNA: TGTGCCAGCAGCTTAGAGTGGGGAGTCGGCACTGAAGCTTTCTTT
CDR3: CASSLEWGVGTEAFF

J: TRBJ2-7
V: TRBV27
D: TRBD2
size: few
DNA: TGTGCCACCCGAGGGGAGCGGGAGGGCCAAAACGAGCAGTACTTC
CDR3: CATRGEREGQNEQYF

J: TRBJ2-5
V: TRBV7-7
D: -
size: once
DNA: TGTGCTAGCAGCTTAGCTGGTGGGAGGAGAGAGACCCAGTACTTC
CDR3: CASSLAGGRRETQYF

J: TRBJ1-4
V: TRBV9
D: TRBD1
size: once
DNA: TGTGCCAGCAGCGCGACAGGGAAATGGAATGAAAAACTGTTTTTT
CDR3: CASSATGKWNEKLFF

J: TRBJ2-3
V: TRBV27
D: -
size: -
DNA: TGTGCCAGCAGTAGAAAGGACCGACCAAGGGGGGATACGCAGTATTTT
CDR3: CASSRKDRPRGDTQYF